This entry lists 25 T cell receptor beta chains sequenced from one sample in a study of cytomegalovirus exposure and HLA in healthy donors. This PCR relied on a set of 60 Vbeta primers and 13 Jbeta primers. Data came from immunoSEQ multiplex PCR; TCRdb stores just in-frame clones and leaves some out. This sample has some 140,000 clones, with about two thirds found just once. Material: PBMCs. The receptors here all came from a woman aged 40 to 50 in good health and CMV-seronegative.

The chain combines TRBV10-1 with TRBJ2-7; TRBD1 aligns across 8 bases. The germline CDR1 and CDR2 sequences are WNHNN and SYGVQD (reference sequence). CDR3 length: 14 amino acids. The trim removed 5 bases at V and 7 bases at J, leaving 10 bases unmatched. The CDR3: CASSLDRGEGEQYF. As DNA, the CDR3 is TGCGCCAGCAGTCTTGACAGGGGAGAAGGGGAGCAGTACTTC.

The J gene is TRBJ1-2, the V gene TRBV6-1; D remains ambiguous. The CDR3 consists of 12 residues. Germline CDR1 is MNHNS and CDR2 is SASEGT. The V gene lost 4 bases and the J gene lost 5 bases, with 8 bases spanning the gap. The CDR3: CASSGQVYGYTF. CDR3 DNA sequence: TGTGCCAGCAGTGGACAAGTGTATGGCTACACCTTC.

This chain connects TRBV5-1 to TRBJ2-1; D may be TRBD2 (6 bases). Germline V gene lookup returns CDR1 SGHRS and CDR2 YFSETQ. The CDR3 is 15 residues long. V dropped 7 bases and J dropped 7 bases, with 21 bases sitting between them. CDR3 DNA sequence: TGCGCCAGCCACCGCCCCATTAGCGGAGAGAATGAGCAGTTCTTC. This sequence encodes CASHRPISGENEQFF.

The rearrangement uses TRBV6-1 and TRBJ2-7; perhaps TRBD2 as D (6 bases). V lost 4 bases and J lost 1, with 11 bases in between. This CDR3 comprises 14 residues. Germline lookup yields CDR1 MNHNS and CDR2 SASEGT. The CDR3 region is CASSASGVSYEQYF. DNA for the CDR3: TGTGCCAGCAGTGCCTCGGGAGTTTCCTACGAGCAGTACTTC.

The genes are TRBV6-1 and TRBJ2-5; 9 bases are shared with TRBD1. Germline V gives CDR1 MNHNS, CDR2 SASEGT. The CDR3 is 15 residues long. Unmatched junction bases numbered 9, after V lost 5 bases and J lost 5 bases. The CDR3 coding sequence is TGTGCCAGCAGTAAGGACAGGGGTAGGGTGGAGACCCAGTACTTC. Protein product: CASSKDRGRVETQYF.

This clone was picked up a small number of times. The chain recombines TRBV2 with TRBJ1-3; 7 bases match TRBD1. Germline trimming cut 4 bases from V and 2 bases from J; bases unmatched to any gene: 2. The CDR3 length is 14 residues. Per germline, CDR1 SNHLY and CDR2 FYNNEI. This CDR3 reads CASSAQGAGNTIYF. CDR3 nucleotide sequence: TGTGCCAGCAGTGCCCAGGGGGCTGGAAACACCATATATTTT.

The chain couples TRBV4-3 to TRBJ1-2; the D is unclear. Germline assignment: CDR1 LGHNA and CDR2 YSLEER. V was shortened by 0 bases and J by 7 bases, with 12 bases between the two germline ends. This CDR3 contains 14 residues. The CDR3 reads CASSQDEGYIGYTF. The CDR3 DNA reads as TGCGCCAGCAGCCAAGACGAGGGATATATTGGCTACACCTTC.

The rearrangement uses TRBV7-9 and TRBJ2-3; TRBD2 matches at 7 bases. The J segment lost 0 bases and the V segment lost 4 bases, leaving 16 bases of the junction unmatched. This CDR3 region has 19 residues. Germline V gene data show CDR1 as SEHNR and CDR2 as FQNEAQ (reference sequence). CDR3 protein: CASSSWRGFSISSTDTQYF. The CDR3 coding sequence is TGTGCCAGCAGCTCATGGCGGGGGTTTTCCATATCTAGCACAGATACGCAGTATTTT.

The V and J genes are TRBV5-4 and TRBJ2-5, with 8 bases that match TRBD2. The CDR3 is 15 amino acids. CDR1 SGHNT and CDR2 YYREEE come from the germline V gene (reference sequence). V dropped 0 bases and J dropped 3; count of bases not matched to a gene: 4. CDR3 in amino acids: CASSLVAGGEETQYF. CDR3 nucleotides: TGTGCCAGCAGCTTGGTTGCGGGGGGCGAAGAGACCCAGTACTTC.

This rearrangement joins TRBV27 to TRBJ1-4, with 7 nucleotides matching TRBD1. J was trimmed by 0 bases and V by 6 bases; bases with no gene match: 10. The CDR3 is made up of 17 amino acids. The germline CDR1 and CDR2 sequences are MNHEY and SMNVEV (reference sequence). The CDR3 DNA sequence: TGTGCCAGCAGGCCGGGACAGCGTCCTGCAACTAATGAAAAACTGTTTTTT. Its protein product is CASRPGQRPATNEKLFF.

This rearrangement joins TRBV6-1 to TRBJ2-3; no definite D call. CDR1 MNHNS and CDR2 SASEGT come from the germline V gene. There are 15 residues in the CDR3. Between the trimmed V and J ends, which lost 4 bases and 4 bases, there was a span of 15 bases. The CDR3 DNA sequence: TGTGCCAGCAGTGGACCTTCCAGAGGTGCAGATACGCAGTATTTT. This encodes CASSGPSRGADTQYF.

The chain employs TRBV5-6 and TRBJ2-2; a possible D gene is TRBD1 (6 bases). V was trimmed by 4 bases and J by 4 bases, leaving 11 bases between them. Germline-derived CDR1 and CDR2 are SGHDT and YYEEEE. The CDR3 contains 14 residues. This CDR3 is CASSLAGVTGELFF. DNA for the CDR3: TGTGCCAGCAGCCTGGCAGGGGTCACCGGGGAGCTGTTTTTT.

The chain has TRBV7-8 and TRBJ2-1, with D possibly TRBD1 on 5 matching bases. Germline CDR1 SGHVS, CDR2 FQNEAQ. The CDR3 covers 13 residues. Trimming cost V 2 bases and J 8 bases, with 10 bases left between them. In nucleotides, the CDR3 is TGTGCCAGCAGCTTAAGGACATTCGATGAGCAGTTCTTC. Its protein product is CASSLRTFDEQFF. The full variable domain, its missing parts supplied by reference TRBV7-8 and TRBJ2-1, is GAGVSQSPRYKVAKRGQDVALRCDPISGHVSLFWYQQALGQGPEFLTYFQNEAQLDKSGLPSDRFFAERPEGSVSTLKIQRTQQEDSAVYLCASSLRTFDEQFFGPGTRLTVL.

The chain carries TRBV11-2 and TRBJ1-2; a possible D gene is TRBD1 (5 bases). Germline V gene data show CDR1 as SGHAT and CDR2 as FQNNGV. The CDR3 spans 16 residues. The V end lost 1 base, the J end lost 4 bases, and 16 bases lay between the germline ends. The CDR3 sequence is CASSLGSSGGVYGYTF. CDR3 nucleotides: TGTGCCAGCAGCTTAGGTTCCTCCGGGGGAGTCTATGGCTACACCTTC.

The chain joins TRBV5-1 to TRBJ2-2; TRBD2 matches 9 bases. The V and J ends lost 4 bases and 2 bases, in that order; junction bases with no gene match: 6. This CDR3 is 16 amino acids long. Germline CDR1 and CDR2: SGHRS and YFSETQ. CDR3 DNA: TGCGCCAGCAGCGCCGCTGGGACTAGCAACACCGGGGAGCTGTTTTTT. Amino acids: CASSAAGTSNTGELFF.

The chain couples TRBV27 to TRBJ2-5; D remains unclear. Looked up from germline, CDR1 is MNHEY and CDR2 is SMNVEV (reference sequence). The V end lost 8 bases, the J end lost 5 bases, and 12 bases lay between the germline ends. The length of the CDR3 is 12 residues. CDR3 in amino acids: CASAHREETQYF. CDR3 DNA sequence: TGTGCCAGCGCTCATCGTGAGGAGACCCAGTACTTC.

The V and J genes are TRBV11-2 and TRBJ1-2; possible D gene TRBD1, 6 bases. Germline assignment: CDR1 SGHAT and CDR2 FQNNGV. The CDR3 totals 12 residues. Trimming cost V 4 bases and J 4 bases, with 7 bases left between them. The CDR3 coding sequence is TGTGCCAGCAGCTCACAGGGCTATGGCTACACCTTC. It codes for CASSSQGYGYTF.

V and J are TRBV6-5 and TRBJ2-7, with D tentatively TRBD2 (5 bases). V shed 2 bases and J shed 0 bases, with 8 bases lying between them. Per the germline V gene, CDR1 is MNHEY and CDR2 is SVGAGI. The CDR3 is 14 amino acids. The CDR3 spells CASSYEEGSYEQYF. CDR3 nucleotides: TGTGCCAGCAGTTACGAAGAGGGCTCCTACGAGCAGTACTTC.

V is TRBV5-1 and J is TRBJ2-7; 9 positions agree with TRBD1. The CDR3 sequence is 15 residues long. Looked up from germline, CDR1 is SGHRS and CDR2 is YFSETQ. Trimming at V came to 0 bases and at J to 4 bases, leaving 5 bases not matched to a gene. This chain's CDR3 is CASSLDTGGRYEQYF. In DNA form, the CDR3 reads TGCGCCAGCAGCTTGGATACAGGGGGCAGGTACGAGCAGTACTTC.

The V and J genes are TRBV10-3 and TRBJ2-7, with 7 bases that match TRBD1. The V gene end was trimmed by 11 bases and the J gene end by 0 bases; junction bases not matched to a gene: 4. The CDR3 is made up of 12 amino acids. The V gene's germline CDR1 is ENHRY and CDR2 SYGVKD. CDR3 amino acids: CAAGDSSYEQYF. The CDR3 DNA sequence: TGTGCCGCAGGGGACAGCTCCTACGAGCAGTACTTC.

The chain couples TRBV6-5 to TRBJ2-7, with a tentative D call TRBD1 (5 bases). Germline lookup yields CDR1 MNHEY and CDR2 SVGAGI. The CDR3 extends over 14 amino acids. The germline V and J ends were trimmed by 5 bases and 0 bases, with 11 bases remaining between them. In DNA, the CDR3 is TGTGCCAGCAGTAGACAGCCGAGCTCCTACGAGCAGTACTTC. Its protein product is CASSRQPSSYEQYF.

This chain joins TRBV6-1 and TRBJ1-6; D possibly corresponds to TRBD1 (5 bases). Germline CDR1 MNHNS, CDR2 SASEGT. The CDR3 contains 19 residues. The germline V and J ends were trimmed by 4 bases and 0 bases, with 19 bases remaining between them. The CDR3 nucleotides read TGTGCCAGCAGTGCGAAAGTCGGGGGGTTCAGCTCCTATAATTCACCCCTCCACTTT. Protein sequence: CASSAKVGGFSSYNSPLHF.

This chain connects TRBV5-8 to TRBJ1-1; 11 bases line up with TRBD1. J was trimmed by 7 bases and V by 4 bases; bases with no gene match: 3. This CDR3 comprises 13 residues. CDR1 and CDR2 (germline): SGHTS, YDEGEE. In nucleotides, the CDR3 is TGTGCCAGCAGCGCGGACAGGGGGCTTGAAGCTTTCTTT. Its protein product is CASSADRGLEAFF. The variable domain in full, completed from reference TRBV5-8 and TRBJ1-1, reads EAGVTQSPTHLIKTRGQQATLRCSPISGHTSVYWYQQALGLGLQFLLWYDEGEERNRGNFPPRFSGRQFPNYSSELNVNALELEDSALYLCASSADRGLEAFFGQGTRLTVV.

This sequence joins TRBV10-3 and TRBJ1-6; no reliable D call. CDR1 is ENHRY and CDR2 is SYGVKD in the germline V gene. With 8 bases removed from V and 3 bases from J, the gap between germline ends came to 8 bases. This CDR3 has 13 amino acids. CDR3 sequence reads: CAIQDYYNSPLHF. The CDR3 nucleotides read TGTGCCATCCAAGACTACTATAATTCACCCCTCCACTTT.

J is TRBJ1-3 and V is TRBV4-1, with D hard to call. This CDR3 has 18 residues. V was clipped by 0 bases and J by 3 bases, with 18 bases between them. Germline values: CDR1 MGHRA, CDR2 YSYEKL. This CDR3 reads CASSQDLAGGVGGNTIYF. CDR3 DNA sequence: TGCGCCAGCAGCCAAGATCTGGCAGGAGGAGTGGGTGGAAACACCATATATTTT.